One sample yielded the 9 T cell receptor beta chains listed below, sequenced in a study of cytomegalovirus exposure and HLA in healthy donors. Vbeta (60) and Jbeta (13) primers were used in the PCR. Libraries were prepared by immunoSEQ multiplex PCR; TCRdb keeps only in-frame clonotypes and omits some of them. The sample lists around 33,000 clones; approximately 90% were seen once. Sequenced input: PBMCs. The receptors here all came from a woman aged 18-29 years in good health and CMV-seronegative.

The genes are TRBV7-9 and TRBJ1-2; D may be TRBD1 (6 bases). The germline V and J ends were trimmed by 1 base and 4 bases, with 10 bases remaining between them. This CDR3 contains 14 residues. Per germline, CDR1 SEHNR and CDR2 FQNEAQ (reference sequence). CDR3 bases: TGTGCCAGCAGCTTAGGACAGGCCCTCTATGGCTACACCTTC. It codes for CASSLGQALYGYTF.

The CDR3 DNA follows: TGTGCCAGCAGCATTAGCCGGGAAACTGAAGCTTTCTTT. It is translated as CASSISRETEAFF. The chain uses TRBV11-2 and TRBJ1-1; no definite D call. Between the trimmed V and J ends, which lost 5 bases and 5 bases, there was a span of 12 bases. The CDR3 loop spans 13 amino acids. In germline, CDR1 is SGHAT, CDR2 FQNNGV.

The chain couples TRBV11-2 to TRBJ2-7; tentative D call: TRBD2 (5 bases). Trimming took off 7 bases at V and 3 bases at J, with 13 bases between the two ends. CDR1 is SGHAT and CDR2 is FQNNGV in the germline V gene. This CDR3 has 13 amino acids. This chain's CDR3 is CASTPFGVYEQYF. The CDR3 DNA reads TGTGCCAGCACCCCCTTCGGGGTCTACGAGCAGTACTTC.

The chain is built from TRBV5-6 and TRBJ1-5; possibly TRBD1 for D (6 bases). With 5 bases removed from V and 4 bases from J, the gap between germline ends came to 10 bases. This CDR3 comprises 13 residues. The germline V gene has CDR1 SGHDT and CDR2 YYEEEE. The CDR3 reads CASSFDRNQPQHF. The CDR3 coding sequence is TGTGCCAGCAGTTTTGACAGGAATCAGCCCCAGCATTTT.

The rearrangement joins TRBV11-1 to TRBJ1-1; D uncertain. The V gene's germline CDR1 is SGHAT and CDR2 FQDESV (reference sequence). The V end was cut by 3 bases, the J end by 6 bases, with 11 bases between. The CDR3 covers 13 residues. The CDR3 nucleotides read TGTGCCAGCAGCTTTCGGGTGAATGCTGAAGCTTTCTTT. Its translation: CASSFRVNAEAFF. The full variable domain, its missing parts supplied by reference TRBV11-1 and TRBJ1-1, is EAEVAQSPRYKITEKSQAVAFWCDPISGHATLYWYRQILGQGPELLVQFQDESVVDDSQLPKDRFSAERLKGVDSTLKIQPAELGDSAMYLCASSFRVNAEAFFGQGTRLTVV.

The chain couples TRBV4-1 to TRBJ2-3; D remains unclear. The CDR3 covers 17 residues. V was pared by 0 bases and J by 0 bases, with 13 bases between. Germline V CDR1 and CDR2: MGHRA, YSYEKL. Here the CDR3 DNA reads TGCGCCAGCAGCCAAGAATTCAGGCCCACTAGCACAGATACGCAGTATTTT. Its protein is CASSQEFRPTSTDTQYF.

V and J are TRBV7-2 and TRBJ2-5; 16 bases line up with TRBD2. The germline gives CDR1 SGHTA, CDR2 FQGNSA. The length of the CDR3 is 16 residues. Trimming cost V 5 bases and J 5 bases; bases outside gene matches: 5. The CDR3 is CASSGTSGRGWETQYF. The CDR3 DNA reads TGTGCCAGCAGCGGGACTAGCGGGAGGGGGTGGGAGACCCAGTACTTC.

The genes are TRBV2 and TRBJ2-1; TRBD2 matches at 9 bases. The CDR3 extends over 16 amino acids. The J segment lost 8 bases and the V segment lost 6 bases, leaving 14 bases of the junction unmatched. The germline V gene encodes CDR1 SNHLY and CDR2 FYNNEI. CDR3 DNA sequence: TGTGCCAGCAGGGAGGGTAGCGGGAGTTTTGGGGATGAGCAGTTCTTC. Translating it yields CASREGSGSFGDEQFF.

The chain is built from TRBV19 and TRBJ2-1, with D possibly matching TRBD2 (5 bases). Germline loops: CDR1 LNHDA, CDR2 SQIVND (reference sequence). The CDR3 loop spans 16 amino acids. Between the trimmed V and J ends, which lost 0 bases and 8 bases, there was a span of 17 bases. CDR3 sequence: CASSIEFPGLIDEQFF. The CDR3 DNA sequence: TGTGCCAGTAGTATAGAGTTCCCTGGACTGATCGATGAGCAGTTCTTC.